Listed below are T cell receptor beta chains from one sample, sequenced in a study of blood T cells in healthy people across ages. TCRdb redid the calling of the 5' RACE reads with MiXCR, one entry per CDR3 protein. The profile shows about 1.6 million distinct CDR3 sequences, roughly a third of them singletons. Specimen: blood. The receptor set was obtained from a woman aged 25-40 years in good health. The CDR3 runs from the conserved cysteine through the conserved F or W. D genes are given only for firm matches. Some rows have no size entry. The others give once, few or many, or a class for an expanded clone.

V gene	J gene	CDR3 length	clone size	D gene	CDR3 DNA	CDR3 protein
TRBV9	TRBJ2-7	15	NA	TRBD1	TGTGCCAGCAGCGTAGGGGGGACAGCCCCCTACGAGCAGTACTTC	CASSVGGTAPYEQYF
TRBV20-1	TRBJ1-1	13	NA	NA	TGCAGTGCTGCAGGGTCTGTGGACACTGAAGCTTTCTTT	CSAAGSVDTEAFF
TRBV29-1	TRBJ2-2	13	many	NA	TGCAGCGCCGGACAGACAGTCACCGGGGAGCTGTTTTTT	CSAGQTVTGELFF
TRBV20-1	TRBJ2-5	14	once	TRBD1	TGCAGTGCTCGTGCAGGACAGGAGGTAGGGCCCCAGTACTTC	CSARAGQEVGPQYF
TRBV12-3/TRBV12-4	TRBJ1-2	11	many	NA	TGTGCCACCTCGTTGGTCTATGGCTACACCTTC	CATSLVYGYTF
TRBV27	TRBJ2-5	15	NA	TRBD2	TGTGCCAGCAGTTTAGGCCCGCGGGGGGCAGAGACCCAGTACTTC	CASSLGPRGAETQYF
TRBV27	TRBJ2-1	19	few	NA	TGTGCCAGCAGTTTAATGTCCGACTCCCAGTCCCCATCCTACAATGAGCAGTTCTTC	CASSLMSDSQSPSYNEQFF
TRBV20-1	TRBJ2-7	16	NA	TRBD2	TGCAGTGCTGGGGACATTGGGACTAGCGCTTCCTACGAGCAGTACTTC	CSAGDIGTSASYEQYF
TRBV29-1	TRBJ2-2	15	NA	NA	TGCAGCGTTGTTGGGGGCTCCCTAGGGACCGGGGAGCTGTTTTTT	CSVVGGSLGTGELFF
TRBV20-1	TRBJ2-2	17	few	NA	TGCAGTGCTAGCTCCGTCCTGGCGGGGGCCTACACCGGGGAGCTGTTTTTT	CSASSVLAGAYTGELFF
TRBV9	TRBJ2-1	15	few	TRBD2	TGTGCCAGCAGCGTAGCGTCTAGCGGGAGGAATGAGCAGTTCTTC	CASSVASSGRNEQFF
TRBV15	TRBJ1-2	12	NA	NA	TGTGCCACCAGCAGAGACCAGAGTGGCTACACCTTC	CATSRDQSGYTF
TRBV20-1	TRBJ2-1	14	NA	NA	TGCAGTGCGTATCGGTCAGGGGCTGAGAATGAGCAGTTCTTC	CSAYRSGAENEQFF
TRBV20-1	TRBJ2-7	13	few	TRBD1	TGCAGTGCCCCACGGACAGGGCTCTACGAGCAGTACTTC	CSAPRTGLYEQYF
TRBV20-1	TRBJ2-1	15	many	NA	TGCAGTGCTAACAACGCCGGGAGCTCCTACAATGAGCAGTTCTTC	CSANNAGSSYNEQFF
TRBV10-1	TRBJ2-7	12	NA	TRBD2	TGCGCCGGCAGTGAGCGGGGGTACGAGCAGTACTTC	CAGSERGYEQYF
TRBV5-4	TRBJ2-7	15	few	TRBD1	TGTGCCAGCAGCCTTCCGGGACAGGGGTTGGACGAGCAGTACTTC	CASSLPGQGLDEQYF
TRBV4-1	TRBJ1-2	15	NA	TRBD1	TGCGCCAGCAGCGCTCCCGGGACAGGGGTGCCTGGCTACACCTTC	CASSAPGTGVPGYTF
TRBV25-1	TRBJ1-1	14	NA	NA	TGTGCCAGCAGGGACAGTGGGGTGAACACTGAAGCTTTCTTT	CASRDSGVNTEAFF
TRBV6-1	TRBJ2-7	16	few	NA	TGTGCCAGCCGAGGCGGGGAGTCGGGGCCCTTGTGGGAGCAGTACTTC	CASRGGESGPLWEQYF
TRBV28	TRBJ2-2	16	NA	TRBD1	TGTGCCAGCACTCCTAGGGGGCTACAAAACACCGGGGAGCTGTTTTTT	CASTPRGLQNTGELFF
TRBV28	TRBJ1-5	14	NA	NA	TGTGCCAGCAGTTCCCGGAACCGGAATCAGCCCCAGCATTTT	CASSSRNRNQPQHF
TRBV2	TRBJ1-2	15	few	TRBD1	TGTGCCAGCAGCCGGGACAGCCCAACTAACTATGGCTACACCTTC	CASSRDSPTNYGYTF
TRBV29-1	TRBJ2-3	12	few	NA	TGCAGCGCCGCCCGGGGACCAGATACGCAGTATTTT	CSAARGPDTQYF
TRBV4-1	TRBJ2-3	16	NA	NA	TGCGCCAGCAGCCAAGAAACGGGAGGTAGGACAGATGCGCAGTATTTT	CASSQETGGRTDAQYF
TRBV29-1	TRBJ2-7	14	many	NA	TGCAGCGTTGAAGACGAGGGGACCGACTACGAGCAGTACTTC	CSVEDEGTDYEQYF
TRBV12-3/TRBV12-4	TRBJ2-7	20	few	TRBD2	TGTGCCAGCAGTTTAGGGACTAGCGGGAGGGCCAGGTTCCCCAACTACGAGCAGTACTTC	CASSLGTSGRARFPNYEQYF
TRBV20-1	TRBJ2-3	13	NA	NA	TGCAGTGCTCCCGACAGAGCAGCAGATACGCGGTATTTT	CSAPDRAADTRYF
TRBV2	TRBJ1-4	14	NA	NA	TGTGCCAGCCTCCCAGGGGTAACTAATGAAAAACTGTTTTTT	CASLPGVTNEKLFF
TRBV3-1	TRBJ1-2	14	NA	NA	TGTGCCAGCAGACTCCTAAGTGGGGGTGGTGGCTACACCTTC	CASRLLSGGGGYTF
TRBV6-2/TRBV6-3	TRBJ2-3	14	NA	TRBD1	TGTGCCAGCAAAAGGGACAGGGTGGCAGATACGCAGTATTTT	CASKRDRVADTQYF
TRBV4-1	TRBJ2-1	14	NA	NA	TGCGCCGGCAGCCAAGTGGGTAAGAGAGATGAGCAGTTCTTC	CAGSQVGKRDEQFF
TRBV6-2/TRBV6-3	TRBJ2-7	17	NA	NA	TGTGCCAGCAGTTACCTTCCTTGGACAGACAAAGACTACGAGCAGTACTTC	CASSYLPWTDKDYEQYF
TRBV20-1	TRBJ1-5	14	NA	NA	TGCAGTGCACCTAACCCGGTTTTGGGTCAGCCCCAGCATTTT	CSAPNPVLGQPQHF
TRBV7-9	TRBJ1-3	14	once	NA	TGTGCCAGCAGCATCGGGACCTCTGGAAACACCATATATTTT	CASSIGTSGNTIYF
TRBV4-2	TRBJ2-3	15	many	TRBD2	TGTGCCAGCAGCCCTCGGGGCGGGGGATCAGATACGCAGTATTTT	CASSPRGGGSDTQYF
TRBV7-2	TRBJ2-7	13	many	TRBD1	TGTGCCAGCAGCAAGACAGGGGGCTACGAGCAGTACTTC	CASSKTGGYEQYF
TRBV28	TRBJ2-1	15	few	TRBD2	TGTGCCAGCAGCGGTGCTAGCGGGAACTACAATGAGCAGTTCTTC	CASSGASGNYNEQFF
TRBV13	TRBJ2-7	15	NA	NA	TGTGCCAGCAGCTTTAAAGACGGCGGGGTCTACGAGCAGTACTTC	CASSFKDGGVYEQYF
TRBV30	TRBJ2-7	11	many	NA	TGTGCCTGGAGTTGGGGTTCCGAGCAGTACTTC	CAWSWGSEQYF
TRBV9	TRBJ2-3	12	NA	NA	TGTGCCAGCAGCCCCCTCTCAGATACGCGGTATTTT	CASSPLSDTRYF
TRBV6-5	TRBJ1-2	13	NA	TRBD1	TGTGCCAGCAGGCTAGACAGGGGGTCTGGCTACACCTTC	CASRLDRGSGYTF
TRBV7-7	TRBJ2-3	16	NA	TRBD2	TGTGCCAGCAGCTTATCCCTAGCGGGGAGCACAGATACGCAGTATTTT	CASSLSLAGSTDTQYF
TRBV5-1	TRBJ2-7	15	few	NA	TGCGCCAGCAGCTTGGGGCGCCAATCGTCCCACGAGCAGTACTTC	CASSLGRQSSHEQYF
TRBV5-1	TRBJ2-7	13	NA	NA	TGCGCCAGCAGAGCTCTTCAGGACTACGAGCAGTACTTC	CASRALQDYEQYF
TRBV7-8	TRBJ2-7	13	NA	NA	TGTGCCAGCAGCTTAGGGGCTAGAGACGCCCAGTACTTC	CASSLGARDAQYF
TRBV6-5	TRBJ2-2	19	NA	TRBD1	TGTGCCAGCAGTTACCGAGAAGTACCGGGACAGGGGAACACCGGGGAGCTGTTTTTT	CASSYREVPGQGNTGELFF
TRBV7-2	TRBJ2-3	17	few	NA	TGTGCCAGCAGCTTAGTGGCGGGGGCCATGAGCACAGATACGCAGTATTTT	CASSLVAGAMSTDTQYF
TRBV13	TRBJ2-1	14	few	NA	TGTGCCAGCAGCTCTCAACGGAGCGCCGATGAGCAGTTCTTC	CASSSQRSADEQFF
TRBV12-3/TRBV12-4	TRBJ2-1	14	few	NA	TGTGCCAGCAGTTTCGGAAACTCCGGGGGTTGGCAGTTCTTC	CASSFGNSGGWQFF
TRBV15	TRBJ2-7	15	many	NA	TGTGCCACCAGCAGCGGTAGGGGGGGCAAGGACGAGCAGTACTTC	CATSSGRGGKDEQYF
TRBV15	TRBJ1-1	13	NA	NA	TGTGCCACCAGCAGAGATAAAGGCACTGAAGCTTTCTTT	CATSRDKGTEAFF
TRBV30	TRBJ2-1	13	NA	NA	TGTGCCTGGTCCCAGGGGGGCCCTAATGAGCAGTTCTTC	CAWSQGGPNEQFF
TRBV27	TRBJ2-1	15	NA	NA	TGTGCCAGCAGTTTAATGTGGGGGGGCCCCTATGAGCAGTTCTTC	CASSLMWGGPYEQFF
TRBV4-1	TRBJ2-5	16	many	TRBD2	TGCGCCAGCAGCCGTCTAAGCGGGGGTCGCCAAGAGACCCAGTACTTC	CASSRLSGGRQETQYF
TRBV20-1	TRBJ2-7	14	few	NA	TGCAGTGCTATTAGTCCGCTAGGGACCTACGAGCAGTACTTC	CSAISPLGTYEQYF
TRBV30	TRBJ2-3	12	NA	NA	TGTGCCCGGAGTGTACATCTTAATACGCAGTATTTT	CARSVHLNTQYF